This TCR beta chain was captured by sequencing in a study of regulatory T cells in long-lasting Graves disease. The table lists this clonotype with a few counts. V was pared by 6 bases and J by 4 bases, with 11 bases of the junction left unmatched. Germline V lookup: CDR1 MNHNS, CDR2 SASEGT. The CDR3 is made up of 16 amino acids. Documented time point: newly diagnosed GD, antithyroid drugs for less than 3 months. PBMC-extracted RNA yielded the TCR library. Construction of TCR beta libraries relied on iRepertoire HTBI primers and on Arm-PCR targeting CDR3 regions. TCRdb reanalysed the multiplex PCR reads using MiXCR and keeps one entry per CDR3 protein. The sample records approximately 440,000 distinct CDR3 sequences, around 15% being singletons. This sample also belongs to another study, concerning T cells in Graves' hyperthyroidism and ophthalmopathy.

Specimen: peripheral blood mononuclear cells (PBMCs), collected at new diagnosis, from a patient treated with antithyroid drugs. V gene TRBV6-1 combines with J gene TRBJ2-3; 9 bases are a match to TRBD2. This TCR derives from a man between 35 and 55 years old with Graves disease. The CDR3 nucleotides are TGTGCCAGCAGGGTTCTAGCGGGAAAGTTGTCAGATACGCAGTATTTT. Its translation is CASRVLAGKLSDTQYF.